This TCR beta chain was captured in a study of T cells of healthy individuals. Via MiXCR, TCRdb re-called the 5' RACE reads, giving one row per CDR3 protein. This table has tens of thousands of distinct CDR3 sequences, over 12% appearing once. This clonotype appeared a few times. V dropped 3 bases and J dropped 9; count of bases not matched to a gene: 7. The CDR3 runs to 14 residues. This chain connects TRBV12-3 or TRBV12-4 to TRBJ2-7, with TRBD2 identical over 11 bases. The TCR sequence derives from a human donor in good health. The CDR3 sequence is CASSLLAGGKGQYF. Here the CDR3 DNA reads TGTGCCAGCAGTTTGCTAGCGGGAGGAAAGGGGCAGTACTTC.